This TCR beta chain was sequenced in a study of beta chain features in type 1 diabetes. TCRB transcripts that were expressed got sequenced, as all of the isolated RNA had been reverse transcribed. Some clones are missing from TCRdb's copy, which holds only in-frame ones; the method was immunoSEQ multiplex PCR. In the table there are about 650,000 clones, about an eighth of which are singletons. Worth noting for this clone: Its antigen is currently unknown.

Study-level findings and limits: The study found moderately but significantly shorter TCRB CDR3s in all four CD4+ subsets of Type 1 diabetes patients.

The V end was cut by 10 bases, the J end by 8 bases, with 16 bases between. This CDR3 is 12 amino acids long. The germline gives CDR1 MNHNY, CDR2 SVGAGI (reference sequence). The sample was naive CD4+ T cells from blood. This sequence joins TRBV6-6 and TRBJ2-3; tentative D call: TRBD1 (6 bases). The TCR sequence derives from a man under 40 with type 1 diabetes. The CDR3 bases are TGTGCCATCAGCCCAGGGGATGGTACGCAGTATTTT. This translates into CAISPGDGTQYF.